The 13 T cell receptor beta chains reported below all come from one sample, sequenced in a study of T cells after yellow fever vaccination. TCRdb itself ran the 5' RACE reads through MiXCR, one entry per CDR3 protein. This repertoire shows some 23,000 distinct CDR3 sequences, 3.4% found once; its top ten account for around 0.95%. This material consisted of PBMCs, either bulk or a sorted T-cell subset (CD4+, CD8+, memory, or dextramer-sorted; not recorded which), taken roughly seven weeks after the first yellow fever vaccination. Source of these receptors: a man aged 18 to 30 who received the YFV17D yellow fever vaccine.

The table lists this clonotype with many counts. The chain uses TRBV7-9 and TRBJ2-1; a possible D gene is TRBD1 (6 bases). The CDR3 covers 12 residues. The V end lost 5 bases, the J end lost 7 bases, and 9 bases lay between the germline ends. Looked up from germline, CDR1 is SEHNR and CDR2 is FQNEAQ (reference sequence). Here the CDR3 reads CASSIRGNEQFF. The CDR3 DNA sequence: TGTGCCAGCAGCATCAGGGGAAATGAGCAGTTCTTC.

This clonotype was seen at least ten times. The genes are TRBV6-1 and TRBJ2-1; 14 bases match TRBD2. CDR1 is MNHNS, CDR2 SASEGT, per germline. This CDR3 spans 17 amino acids. J lost 7 bases, V lost 3 bases, and 8 bases had no gene match. The CDR3 loop is CASSEWRLAGGRNEQFF. Written as DNA, the CDR3 is TGTGCCAGCAGTGAGTGGAGACTAGCGGGGGGGAGGAATGAGCAGTTCTTC.

This clonotype was seen repeatedly, ten times or more. The chain joins TRBV11-2 to TRBJ2-6; the D is unclear. The CDR3 totals 15 residues. Germline V gives CDR1 SGHAT, CDR2 FQNNGV. Trimming shortened V by 10 bases and J by 4 bases, and 17 bases separated the two germline ends. The CDR3 nucleotides are TGTGCCACCAAGTCAGGTCTTGGAGGGGCCAACGTCCTGACTTTC. It yields the protein CATKSGLGGANVLTF.

This clonotype was observed at least ten times. The chain is built from TRBV7-3 and TRBJ2-1, with 9 positions matching TRBD2. Germline V gene sequence: CDR1 SGHTA, CDR2 FQGTGA. CDR3 length: 13 amino acids. Unmatched junction bases numbered 3, after V lost 5 bases and J lost 7 bases. CDR3 bases: TGTGCCAGCAGCGCGGGGGGGCAGAATGAGCAGTTCTTC. Translating gives CASSAGGQNEQFF.

This clonotype was recorded many times. V usage is TRBV5-1 and J usage is TRBJ2-1; 11 bases agree with TRBD2. CDR3 length equals 17 residues. V lost 4 bases, J lost 4 bases, and 10 bases stayed unmatched. Germline-derived CDR1 and CDR2 are SGHRS and YFSETQ. The CDR3 DNA reads TGCGCCAGCAGCCCAAGTAGCGGGGGGGCGACTTACAATGAGCAGTTCTTC. Its translation: CASSPSSGGATYNEQFF.

In this sample, this clonotype turned up many times. J is TRBJ2-3 and V is TRBV5-1; D gene unclear. The CDR3 sequence is 17 residues long. The V end was cut by 4 bases, the J end by 0 bases, with 18 bases between. CDR1 and CDR2 (germline): SGHRS, YFSETQ. The CDR3 coding sequence is TGCGCCAGCAGCCCCTACGGGCCGAAGTCTAGCACAGATACGCAGTATTTT. This codes for CASSPYGPKSSTDTQYF.

This clonotype occurred many times. The chain carries TRBV24-1 and TRBJ2-5; the match to TRBD2 covers 9 bases. Germline V gene lookup returns CDR1 KGHDR and CDR2 SFDVKD. Trimming at V came to 5 bases and at J to 2 bases, leaving 11 bases not matched to a gene. CDR3 length: 17 residues. CDR3 DNA sequence: TGTGCCACCAGTGGTCCCACCCTAGCGGGGATACAAGAGACCCAGTACTTC. Translation: CATSGPTLAGIQETQYF.

In its sample, this clonotype was seen many times. The chain employs TRBV20-1 and TRBJ1-6; the D gene is possibly TRBD1 (6 bases). The ends were cut back, 5 bases at V and 6 bases at J, with 17 bases in the middle. Germline V gene data show CDR1 as DFQATT and CDR2 as SNEGSKA (reference sequence). The CDR3 totals 15 residues. CDR3 coding DNA: TGCAGTGCTCAATCAGGGGATCGGAGTAATTCACCCCTCCACTTT. Translating it yields CSAQSGDRSNSPLHF.

At least ten counts were recorded for this clonotype. The V gene is TRBV5-4, the J gene TRBJ1-1; perhaps TRBD1 as D (6 bases). The ends were cut back, 4 bases at V and 3 bases at J, with 13 bases in the middle. CDR1 and CDR2 (germline): SGHNT, YYREEE (reference sequence). The CDR3 length is 14 residues. The chain's CDR3 is CASSPRTGYTEAFF. CDR3 coding DNA: TGTGCCAGCAGCCCGCGAACAGGGTACACTGAAGCTTTCTTT.

This clonotype was seen many times. V and J are TRBV7-6 and TRBJ1-5; D ambiguous. V lost 3 bases and J 0 bases, leaving 9 bases between the germline ends. The CDR3 is 15 residues long. In germline, CDR1 is SGHVS, CDR2 FNYEAQ. For the CDR3, the DNA is TGTGCCAGCAGCTTGGGAGGGAATAGCAATCAGCCCCAGCATTTT. This codes for CASSLGGNSNQPQHF. Filled out from reference TRBV7-6 and TRBJ1-5, the complete variable domain reads GAGVSQSPRYKVTKRGQDVALRCDPISGHVSLYWYRQALGQGPEFLTYFNYEAQQDKSGLPNDRFSAERPEGSISTLTIQRTEQRDSAMYRCASSLGGNSNQPQHFGDGTRLSIL.

This clonotype was detected ten times or more. The gene calls are TRBV7-9 and TRBJ2-2; 7 bases map to TRBD1. Trimming took 5 bases from V and 2 from J; bases not matched to a gene: 5. CDR1 and CDR2 from the germline V gene are SEHNR and FQNEAQ (reference sequence). This CDR3 region has 15 residues. The chain's CDR3 is CASSPDRRNTGELFF. CDR3 coding DNA: TGTGCCAGCAGCCCGGACAGGCGCAACACCGGGGAGCTGTTTTTT.

In its sample, this clonotype was seen many times. The chain is built from TRBV5-1 and TRBJ2-1; D is ambiguous. Germline CDR1 and CDR2: SGHRS and YFSETQ. The CDR3 has 13 residues. With 6 bases removed from V and 0 bases from J, the gap between germline ends came to 7 bases. Here the CDR3 reads CASTADSYNEQFF. CDR3 sequence (DNA): TGCGCCAGCACTGCGGACTCCTACAATGAGCAGTTCTTC.

This clonotype has ten or more counts. This chain links TRBV7-2 with TRBJ2-1; 14 bases are a match to TRBD2. Germline loops: CDR1 SGHTA, CDR2 FQGNSA. This CDR3 has 16 residues. The trim removed 5 bases at V and 9 bases at J, leaving 9 bases unmatched. The CDR3 spells CASSPTGLAGVGEQFF. DNA of the CDR3: TGTGCCAGCAGCCCCACGGGACTAGCGGGGGTGGGTGAGCAGTTCTTC.